This TCR beta chain was captured in a study of T cell repertoires in cytomegalovirus infection (dated by TCRdb to the late 2010s). Describing the broader study: Recently identified HLA-C-restricted CMV epitopes, whose presentation resists viral immunomodulation, were targeted by peptide stimulations together with well-studied HLA-B-restricted epitopes. Because public TCR beta signatures pointed to carriage of CMV infection together with the matching HLA type, the HLA type of each donor mattered for the analysis. Overall study results and their limits: In both this cohort and an independent roughly 330-donor cohort, the cumulative frequency of public TCR beta family members distinguished carriers of CMV infection plus the relevant HLA type. The ex vivo response was dominated by HLA-C-restricted CMV-specific TCR beta clonotypes, and the single most frequent clonotype in two of eight donors was supplied by these HLA-C-restricted clonotypes.

This clonotype was seen more than once but under ten times. Its antigen is currently not known. Base qualities are not provided; no much larger clone lies one nucleotide away. Trimming removed 3 bases from V and 2 bases from J; the gene matches leave 9 bases unexplained. Taken from the germline V gene (reference sequence), the CDR1 and CDR2 loops are SGHNT and YYREEE. The CDR3 runs 16 residues from the cysteine to the phenylalanine. The read is trimmed to its CDR3 DNA, 48 bases read in frame from base 1. Sequencing used an Illumina HiSeq 1500. The public sequencing data were trimmed at Q25 with fastp and processed into clonotypes with MiXCR by TCRdb, which kept only in-frame beta chains. A single entry per CDR3 protein holds the most common genes and DNA from its merged rows. This sample holds some 920,000 distinct CDR3 sequences; around a third were observed only once. Together, the top ten hold over 12% of the sample.

This specimen's treatment or condition label, interpreted: in vitro stimulation with specific CMV peptide epitopes to enrich CMV-specific T cells. The chain is made from TRBV5-4 and TRBJ1-1, and 8 junction bases match TRBD1. The TCR originated in a human donor in good health (CMV status not recorded). Some clones in this sample may be carry-over from other donors' samples. Sequences were derived from cultured CD8+ T cells from PBMCs, sampled from culture after CMV antigen stimulation. The CDR3 corresponds to CASSSSLQGVNTEAFF. At the DNA level, the sequence is TGTGCCAGCAGCTCAAGCCTACAGGGGGTCAACACTGAAGCTTTCTTT. Reference TRBV5-4 and TRBJ1-1 proteins supply the regions before and after the CDR3; the full variable domain is: ETGVTQSPTHLIKTRGQQVTLRCSSQSGHNTVSWYQQALGQGPQFIFQYYREEENGRGNFPPRFSGLQFPNYSSELNVNALELDDSALYLCASSSSLQGVNTEAFFGQGTRLTVV.